A single TCR beta chain is shown here with its context. The antigen remains unidentified. This entry comes from a study of OX40 agonist ivuxolimab in advanced cancers. Turning to the study itself: Patients assigned to dose escalation were diagnosed with hepatocellular carcinoma, melanoma, renal cell or head and neck cancer. Overall study findings and caveats: Low normalized T-cell clonal expansion also characterized some of the nonresponders.

This CDR3 contains 15 residues. The V segment lost 3 bases and the J segment 5 bases; nucleotides outside the gene matches: 5. Germline V gene lookup returns CDR1 SEHNR and CDR2 FQNEAQ (reference sequence). Here immunoSEQ multiplex PCR was the method, and the copy in TCRdb shows in-frame clones only, minus some. Among about 93,000 clones listed, roughly 90% were seen once. The source is an adult with an advanced solid tumor such as melanoma, head and neck, liver or kidney cancer. The material sequenced was CD4+ or CD8+ T cells sorted from blood, taken in a trial of the OX40 agonist ivuxolimab. The chain links TRBV7-9 to TRBJ2-7, with 12 bases identical to TRBD1. The CDR3 DNA reads TGTGCCAGCAGCTTTGGGCGGGACAGGGGGCACGAGCAGTACTTC. As protein: CASSFGRDRGHEQYF. Together with reference TRBV7-9 and TRBJ2-7, the CDR3 gives the full variable domain: DTGVSQNPRHKITKRGQNVTFRCDPISEHNRLYWYRQTLGQGPEFLTYFQNEAQLEKSRLLSDRFSAERPKGSFSTLEIQRTEQGDSAMYLCASSFGRDRGHEQYFGPGTRLTVT.